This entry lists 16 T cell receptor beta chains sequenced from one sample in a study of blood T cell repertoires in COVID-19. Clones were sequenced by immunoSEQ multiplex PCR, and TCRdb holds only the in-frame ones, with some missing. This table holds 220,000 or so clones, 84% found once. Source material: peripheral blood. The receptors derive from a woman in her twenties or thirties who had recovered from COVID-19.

CDR3 bases: TGTGCCAGCAGACCGCTGGCTAGCGGGAGGACCCTCTACGAGCAGTACTTC. It encodes CASRPLASGRTLYEQYF. This rearrangement joins TRBV28 to TRBJ2-7; TRBD2 agrees at 11 bases. Germline V CDR1 and CDR2: MDHEN, SYDVKM. With 6 bases clipped from V and 3 bases from J, the junction kept 13 bases outside the gene matches. The CDR3 loop spans 17 amino acids.

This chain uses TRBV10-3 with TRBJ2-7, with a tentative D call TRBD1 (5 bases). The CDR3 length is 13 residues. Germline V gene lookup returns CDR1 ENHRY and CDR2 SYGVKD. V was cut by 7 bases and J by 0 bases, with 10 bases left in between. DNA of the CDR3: TGTGCCATCACGGACACAAACTCCTACGAGCAGTACTTC. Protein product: CAITDTNSYEQYF.

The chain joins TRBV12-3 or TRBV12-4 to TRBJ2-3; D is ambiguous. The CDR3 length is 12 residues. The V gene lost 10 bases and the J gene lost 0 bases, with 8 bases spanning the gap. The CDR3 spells CATAWSTDTQYF. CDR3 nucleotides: TGTGCCACCGCGTGGAGCACAGATACGCAGTATTTT.

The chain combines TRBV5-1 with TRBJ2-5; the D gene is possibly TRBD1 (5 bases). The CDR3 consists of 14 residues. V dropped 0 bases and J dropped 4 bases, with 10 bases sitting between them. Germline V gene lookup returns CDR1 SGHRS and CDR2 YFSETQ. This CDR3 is CASSLGQTRETQYF. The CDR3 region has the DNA TGCGCCAGCAGCTTGGGACAGACCAGAGAGACCCAGTACTTC.

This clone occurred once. DNA of the CDR3: TGTGCCAGCAGTTACGTGGGCAGGGGGAATGAGCAGTTCTTC. Translation gives CASSYVGRGNEQFF. The chain uses TRBV6-5 and TRBJ2-1; 7 bases are a match to TRBD1. V dropped 2 bases and J dropped 7; count of bases not matched to a gene: 5. Per the germline V gene, CDR1 is MNHEY and CDR2 is SVGAGI. This CDR3 has 14 residues.

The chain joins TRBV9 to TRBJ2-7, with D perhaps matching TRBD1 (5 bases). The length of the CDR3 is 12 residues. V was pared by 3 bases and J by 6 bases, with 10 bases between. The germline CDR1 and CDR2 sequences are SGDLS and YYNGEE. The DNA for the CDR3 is TGTGCCAGCAGCGCAGGGCCGAGCGAGCAGTACTTC. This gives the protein CASSAGPSEQYF.

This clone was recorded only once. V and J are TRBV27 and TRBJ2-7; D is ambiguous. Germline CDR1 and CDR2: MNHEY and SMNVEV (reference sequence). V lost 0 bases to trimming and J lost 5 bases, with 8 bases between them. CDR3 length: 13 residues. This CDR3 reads CASSLSFPNEQYF. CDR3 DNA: TGTGCCAGCAGTTTATCGTTTCCCAACGAGCAGTACTTC.

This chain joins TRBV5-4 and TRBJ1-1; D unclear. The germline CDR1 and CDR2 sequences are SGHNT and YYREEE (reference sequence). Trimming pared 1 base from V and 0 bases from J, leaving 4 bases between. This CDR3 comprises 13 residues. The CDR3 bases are TGTGCCAGCAGCTTGTCGGTGAACACTGAAGCTTTCTTT. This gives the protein CASSLSVNTEAFF.

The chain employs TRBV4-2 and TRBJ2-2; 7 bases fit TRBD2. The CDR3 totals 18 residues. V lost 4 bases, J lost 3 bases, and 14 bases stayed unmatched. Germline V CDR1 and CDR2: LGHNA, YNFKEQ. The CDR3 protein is CASSPRGSGRPYTGELFF. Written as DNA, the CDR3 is TGTGCCAGCAGCCCGAGGGGTAGCGGGCGGCCGTACACCGGGGAGCTGTTTTTT.

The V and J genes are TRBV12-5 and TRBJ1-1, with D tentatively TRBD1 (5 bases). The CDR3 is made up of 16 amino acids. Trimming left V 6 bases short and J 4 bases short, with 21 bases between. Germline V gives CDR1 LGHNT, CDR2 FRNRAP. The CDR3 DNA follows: TGTGCTAGTGGCTTAACACAGGCGACCCTGGGCACTGAAGCTTTCTTT. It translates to CASGLTQATLGTEAFF.

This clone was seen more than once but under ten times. Written as DNA, the CDR3 is TGTGCCACCAGTGAATATGGACTAGTGAATACCGGGGAGCTGTTTTTT. Residues: CATSEYGLVNTGELFF. The J gene is TRBJ2-2, the V gene TRBV24-1, with TRBD2 matching over 7 bases. J gave up 5 bases and V 4 bases, and 9 bases lay outside the gene matches. Germline CDR1 and CDR2: KGHDR and SFDVKD. This CDR3 spans 16 amino acids.

The CDR3 reads CASSRDRAVYNEQFF. DNA of the CDR3: TGTGCCAGCAGTAGGGACAGGGCAGTGTACAATGAGCAGTTCTTC. The chain carries TRBV6-4 and TRBJ2-1, with 9 bases identical to TRBD1. The CDR3 loop spans 15 amino acids. In germline, CDR1 is MRHNA, CDR2 SNTAGT. With V trimmed by 5 bases and J by 4 bases, 6 bases remained unmatched.

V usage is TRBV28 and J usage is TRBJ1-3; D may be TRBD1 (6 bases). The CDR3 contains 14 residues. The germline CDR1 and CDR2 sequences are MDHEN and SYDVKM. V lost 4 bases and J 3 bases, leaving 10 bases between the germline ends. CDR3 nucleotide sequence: TGTGCCAGCAGTTCCCACAGGGTTGGAAACACCATATATTTT. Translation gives CASSSHRVGNTIYF.

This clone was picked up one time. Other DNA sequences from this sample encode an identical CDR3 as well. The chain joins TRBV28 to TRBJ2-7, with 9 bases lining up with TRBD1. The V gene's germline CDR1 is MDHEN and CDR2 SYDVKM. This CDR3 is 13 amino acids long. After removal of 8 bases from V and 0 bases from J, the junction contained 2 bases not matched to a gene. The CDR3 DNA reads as TGTGCCAGCTGGGACAGGGCCTCCTACGAGCAGTACTTC. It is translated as CASWDRASYEQYF.

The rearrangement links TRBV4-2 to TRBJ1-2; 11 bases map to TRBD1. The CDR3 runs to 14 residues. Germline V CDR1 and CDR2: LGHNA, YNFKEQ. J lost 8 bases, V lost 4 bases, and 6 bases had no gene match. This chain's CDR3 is CASSRGTGGKGYTF. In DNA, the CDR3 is TGTGCCAGCAGCCGGGGGACAGGGGGAAAGGGCTACACCTTC.

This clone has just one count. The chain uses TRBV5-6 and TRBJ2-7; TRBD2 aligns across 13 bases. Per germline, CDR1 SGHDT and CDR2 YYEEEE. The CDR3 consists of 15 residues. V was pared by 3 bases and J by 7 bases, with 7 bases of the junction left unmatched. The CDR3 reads CASSWGLAGSGEQYF. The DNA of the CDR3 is TGTGCCAGCAGCTGGGGACTAGCGGGGAGTGGGGAGCAGTACTTC.